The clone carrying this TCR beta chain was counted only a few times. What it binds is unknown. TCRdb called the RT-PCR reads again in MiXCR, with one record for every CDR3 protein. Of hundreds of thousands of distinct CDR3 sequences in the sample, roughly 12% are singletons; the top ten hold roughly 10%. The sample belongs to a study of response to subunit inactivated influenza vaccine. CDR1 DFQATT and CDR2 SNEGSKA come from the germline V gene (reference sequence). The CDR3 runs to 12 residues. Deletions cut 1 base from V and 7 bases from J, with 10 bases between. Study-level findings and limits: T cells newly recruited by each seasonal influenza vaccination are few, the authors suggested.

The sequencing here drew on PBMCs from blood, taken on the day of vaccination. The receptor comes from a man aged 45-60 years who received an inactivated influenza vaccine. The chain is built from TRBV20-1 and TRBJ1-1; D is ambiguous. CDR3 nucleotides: TGCAGTGCTAGAGTAGGCTTGAGTGAAGCTTTCTTT. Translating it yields CSARVGLSEAFF.